Below, 4 T cell receptor beta chains from the same sample are listed, as sequenced in a study of PD-1 blockade in classical Hodgkin lymphoma. The repertoire was sequenced with immunoSEQ multiplex PCR; TCRdb's copy has only in-frame clones and lacks some. Among tens of thousands of clones listed, 90% were seen once. As for time point: cycle 4 day 1 (C4D1), after about 6 weeks of nivolumab. Every patient was affected by relapse after autologous stem cell transplantation, while exposure to brentuximab vedotin was not uniform. Source: peripheral blood mononuclear cells (PBMCs), taken before the fourth cycle of nivolumab. Receptors were obtained from a human donor with classical Hodgkin lymphoma.

V is TRBV23-1 and J is TRBJ1-2; TRBD1 agrees at 10 bases. TRBV23-1 qualifies as an ORF whose function is uncertain. The CDR3 loop spans 16 amino acids. Trimming removed 3 bases from V and 6 bases from J; junction bases left unmatched: 10. CDR3 protein: CASSHRIGTGDDGYTF. The CDR3, as DNA: TGCGCCAGCAGTCACCGCATCGGGACAGGGGACGATGGCTACACCTTC.

This sequence joins TRBV5-4 and TRBJ2-2; D ambiguous. The V end lost 3 bases, the J end lost 7 bases, and 16 bases lay between the germline ends. Germline V CDR1 and CDR2: SGHNT, YYREEE (reference sequence). CDR3 length: 15 residues. CDR3 nucleotide sequence: TGTGCCAGCAGCTCGGACGGGTCGGGCGGCGGGGAGCTGTTTTTT. It codes for CASSSDGSGGGELFF.

This chain joins TRBV7-9 and TRBJ1-4; TRBD1 matches 7 bases. The CDR3 has 14 residues. Looked up from germline, CDR1 is SEHNR and CDR2 is FQNEAQ (reference sequence). V shed 5 bases, J shed 8 bases, and the junction held 8 bases outside the gene matches. CDR3 in DNA: TGTGCCAGCAGCGGAGGACAGGCAATCGAAAAACTGTTTTTT. It encodes CASSGGQAIEKLFF. Full variable domain (missing parts from reference TRBV7-9 and TRBJ1-4): DTGVSQNPRHKITKRGQNVTFRCDPISEHNRLYWYRQTLGQGPEFLTYFQNEAQLEKSRLLSDRFSAERPKGSFSTLEIQRTEQGDSAMYLCASSGGQAIEKLFFGSGTQLSVL.

The J gene is TRBJ1-2, the V gene TRBV5-1, with 9 bases aligning to TRBD1. V shed 0 bases, J shed 6 bases, and the junction held 6 bases outside the gene matches. The CDR3 covers 15 residues. The germline CDR1 and CDR2 sequences are SGHRS and YFSETQ. Here the CDR3 DNA reads TGCGCCAGCAGCTTGGGGGGGACAGGGATGAATGGCTACACCTTC. Amino acid sequence: CASSLGGTGMNGYTF.